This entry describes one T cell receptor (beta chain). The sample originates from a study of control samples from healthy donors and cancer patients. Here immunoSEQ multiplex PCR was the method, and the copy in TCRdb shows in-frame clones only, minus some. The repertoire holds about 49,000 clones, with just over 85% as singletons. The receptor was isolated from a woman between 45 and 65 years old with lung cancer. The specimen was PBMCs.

CDR3 residues: CASSEMLPLHF. CDR3 DNA sequence: TGTGCCAGCAGTGAAATGTTACCCCTCCACTTT. The chain employs TRBV6-1 and TRBJ1-6, with D unresolved. CDR3 size: 11 residues. The V and J ends lost 2 bases and 12 bases respectively, with 5 bases between them. The germline gives CDR1 MNHNS, CDR2 SASEGT.